This section outlines one T cell receptor (beta chain) sequence together with its context. This specimen comes from a study of control samples from healthy donors and cancer patients. The assay was immunoSEQ multiplex PCR, and TCRdb's table has in-frame clones only and misses some. The repertoire holds 80,000 to 100,000 clones, approximately 86% seen once, with 14% in the top ten. This CDR3 is 13 amino acids long. V shed 2 bases and J shed 6 bases, with 11 bases lying between them. The V gene's germline CDR1 is SGHDT and CDR2 YYEEEE. Material: blood. This TCR was recovered from a man aged 30-40 years in good health. This chain links TRBV5-6 with TRBJ1-2; the D is unclear. This chain's CDR3 is CASSFRAWDGYTF. The CDR3, as DNA: TGTGCCAGCAGCTTCCGGGCTTGGGATGGCTACACCTTC.